The sequence of this T cell receptor beta chain was determined in a study of T cell responses to AZD1222 COVID-19 vaccine. General study findings and limits: Donors were chiefly white British, with a greater number of females, and clonal diversity was perhaps underestimated. Increases in Spike-specific TCR breadth and depth were seen after two AZD1222 doses.

Comment on this clone: What it binds is not known.

The germline V gene encodes CDR1 SGHTA and CDR2 FQGTGA. Trimming pared 5 bases from V and 0 bases from J, leaving 11 bases between. This CDR3 has 14 amino acids. Pooled together were second doses at about 4 or about 12 weeks. This table comes from immunoSEQ multiplex PCR, and its TCRdb copy is limited to in-frame clones, with some not included. Of 15,000 to 20,000 clones in the sample, roughly 80% were seen once. The sequence was collected from an adult who received the AZD1222 COVID-19 vaccine. Sample: peripheral blood, taken 28 days after the second AZD1222 dose. The chain uses TRBV7-3 and TRBJ2-7; no definite D call. The DNA of the CDR3 is TGTGCCAGCAGCCCCAGCCTCACCTCCTACGAGCAGTACTTC. It translates to CASSPSLTSYEQYF.